Each of the 10 T cell receptor beta chains below was sequenced from the same sample in a study of T-cell reconstitution after alpha-beta-depleted transplantation in children. The antigens for these receptors are not known. Construction of the TCRbeta library involved unique molecular identifiers. TCRdb re-analysed the PCR reads in MiXCR, keeping a single row per CDR3 protein. The sample has 25,000 to 35,000 distinct CDR3 sequences; 5.5% to 7% are singletons. Study-wide points: Several hundred expanded graft clones reportedly were the source of alpha-beta T cells about two months after transplant.

Sequencing was performed on peripheral blood, taken 60 days after TCRalphabeta/CD19-depleted stem cell transplant. These receptors all stem from a child in the first two years of life who had a stem cell transplant for acute myeloid leukemia, so the T cells may come from the graft donor.

The table lists this clonotype with many counts. V and J are TRBV4-2 and TRBJ2-7; a weak D match, TRBD1 (5 bases). This CDR3 contains 15 residues. Between the trimmed V and J ends, which lost 0 bases and 3 bases, there was a span of 12 bases. Per the germline V gene, CDR1 is LGHNA and CDR2 is YNFKEQ. DNA of the CDR3: TGTGCCAGCAGCCAAGATAGGAGACAGTTCTACGAGCAGTACTTC. Translation gives CASSQDRRQFYEQYF.

This clonotype was found many times. This sequence joins TRBV7-9 and TRBJ2-6; the D is unclear. The CDR3 is 14 residues long. The germline CDR1 and CDR2 sequences are SEHNR and FQNEAQ (reference sequence). The ends were cut back, 8 bases at V and 0 bases at J, with 8 bases in the middle. CDR3 nucleotides: TGTGCCAGCCCTAGTCCCTCTGGGGCCAACGTCCTGACTTTC. Its translation is CASPSPSGANVLTF. Full variable domain (rest looked up from reference TRBV7-9 and TRBJ2-6): DTGVSQNPRHKITKRGQNVTFRCDPISEHNRLYWYRQTLGQGPEFLTYFQNEAQLEKSRLLSDRFSAERPKGSFSTLEIQRTEQGDSAMYLCASPSPSGANVLTFGAGSRLTVL.

Written as DNA, the CDR3 is TGCAGTGCTCGGGACTTAAACACCGGGGAGCTGTTTTTT. This translates into CSARDLNTGELFF. The rearrangement joins TRBV20-1 to TRBJ2-2, with D possibly matching TRBD2 (6 bases). The CDR3 is 13 residues long. Looked up from germline, CDR1 is DFQATT and CDR2 is SNEGSKA (reference sequence). Trimming removed 5 bases at V and 2 bases at J, with 9 bases between.

There are many counts of this clonotype. V is TRBV12-3 or TRBV12-4 and J is TRBJ2-7, with no clear D. The CDR3 sequence is 13 residues long. V was clipped by 2 bases and J by 3 bases, with 8 bases between them. CDR3 protein: CASSLRRFYEQYF. CDR3 DNA sequence: TGTGCCAGCAGTTTAAGACGGTTCTACGAGCAGTACTTC.

This clonotype was picked up many times. This chain uses TRBV4-3 with TRBJ1-2; no clear D gene. The germline V gene encodes CDR1 LGHNA and CDR2 YSLEER. This CDR3 has 14 amino acids. Trimming took 0 bases from V and 8 from J, leaving 13 bases between them. Here the CDR3 DNA reads TGCGCCAGCAGCCAAGACGACGCTAGATGGGGCTACACCTTC. This encodes CASSQDDARWGYTF.

This clonotype came up a few times. The chain has TRBV10-2 and TRBJ1-1, with D unclear. V was pared by 1 base and J by 1 base, with 10 bases between. The germline V gene has CDR1 WSHSY and CDR2 SAAADI. CDR3 size: 15 residues. The CDR3 spells CASSEWAGSNTEAFF. CDR3 bases: TGCGCCAGCAGTGAGTGGGCGGGGTCGAACACTGAAGCTTTCTTT.

This clonotype occurred many times. This chain links TRBV7-2 with TRBJ2-1; the D gene could be TRBD1 or TRBD2 (7 bases each). V was trimmed by 2 bases and J by 2 bases, leaving 16 bases between them. CDR1 and CDR2 (germline): SGHTA, FQGNSA. The CDR3 consists of 17 residues. CDR3 region: CASSLKGAGAAYNEQFF. The CDR3 region has the DNA TGTGCCAGCAGCTTAAAGGGGGCGGGAGCGGCCTACAATGAGCAGTTCTTC.

This clonotype was detected ten times or more. This chain joins TRBV12-3 or TRBV12-4 and TRBJ1-5; maybe TRBD1 (6 bases). V lost 6 bases, J lost 1 base, and 10 bases lay in between. There are 14 residues in the CDR3. The CDR3 loop is CASSTGTSNQPQHF. In nucleotides, the CDR3 is TGTGCCAGCAGCACCGGGACAAGCAATCAGCCCCAGCATTTT.

This clonotype came up many times. The chain carries TRBV29-1 and TRBJ2-7; no reliable D call. Trimming stripped 2 bases from V and 4 bases from J, with 12 bases between. The CDR3 loop spans 13 amino acids. Germline-derived CDR1 and CDR2 are SQVTM and ANQGSEA. CDR3: CSVELNSRYEQYF. In nucleotides, the CDR3 is TGCAGCGTTGAACTAAATAGCAGATACGAGCAGTACTTC.

This clonotype was counted at least ten times. V gene TRBV24-1 combines with J gene TRBJ1-5, with 7 bases lining up with TRBD1. Germline trimming cut 2 bases from V and 5 bases from J; bases unmatched to any gene: 5. Germline V lookup: CDR1 KGHDR, CDR2 SFDVKD. This CDR3 has 15 amino acids. The CDR3 DNA follows: TGTGCCACCAGTGATTCTGGACAGGCTCATCAGCCCCAGCATTTT. Translating gives CATSDSGQAHQPQHF.